This TCR beta chain was captured by sequencing in a study of T cell responses to AZD1222 COVID-19 vaccine. Profiling relied on immunoSEQ multiplex PCR, and the TCRdb table lists in-frame clones only, not all of them. The sample shows 90,000 to 150,000 clones, around 90% of them seen only once. To note about this clone: The antigen remains unidentified.

Study-wide points: Spike regions recognized by vaccine-associated CD4 TCRs spanned the protein, led by 160-218 and 743-854. Baseline seropositivity characterized only a handful of AZD1222 recipients. Possibly, clonal diversity was underestimated; donors were largely white British and included more females.

Germline V CDR1 and CDR2: SQVTM, ANQGSEA. V trimming: 4 bases; J trimming: 0 bases; junction bases outside the gene matches: 4. The CDR3 spans 14 residues. This TCR was sampled from an adult in good health. The V gene is TRBV29-1, the J gene TRBJ2-7; 9 positions match TRBD1. The specimen was peripheral blood, collected on day 0 of AZD1222 vaccination. The CDR3 sequence: CSVVKDRGSYEQYF. DNA for the CDR3: TGCAGCGTTGTCAAGGACAGGGGCTCCTACGAGCAGTACTTC.